These 10 T cell receptor beta chains share one sample of origin, sequenced in a study of T-cell reconstitution after alpha-beta-depleted transplantation in children. Unique molecular identifiers were incorporated into the prepared TCRbeta library. MiXCR, run by TCRdb on the PCR reads, gives a single entry per CDR3 protein. The table has around 490,000 distinct CDR3 sequences, about an eighth seen once. The input for sequencing was PBMCs, mostly from graft donor cells, taken 180 days after TCRalphabeta/CD19-depleted stem cell transplant. Receptors were obtained from a female patient aged 2-10 years who had a stem cell transplant for aplastic anemia, so the T cells may come from the graft donor.

The genes are TRBV2 and TRBJ2-7; perhaps TRBD2 as D (6 bases). This CDR3 spans 13 amino acids. V lost 4 bases to trimming and J lost 3 bases, with 10 bases between them. The germline V gene has CDR1 SNHLY and CDR2 FYNNEI. CDR3 in amino acids: CASSVTGDYEQYV. The CDR3 coding sequence is TGTGCCAGCAGTGTGACGGGGGACTACGAGCAGTACGTC.

This clonotype was picked up a small number of times. This sequence joins TRBV28 and TRBJ1-1; no clear D. Germline V gene sequence: CDR1 MDHEN, CDR2 SYDVKM. The CDR3 extends over 15 amino acids. Trimming shortened V by 5 bases and J by 1 base, and 14 bases separated the two germline ends. The CDR3 DNA reads TGTGCCAGCAGTACCCCCCAAAAGGGGAACACTGAAGCTTTCTTT. This gives the protein CASSTPQKGNTEAFF.

This clonotype has a count of ten or more. This chain joins TRBV4-3 and TRBJ2-1, with 8 positions matching TRBD2. The CDR3 is 16 residues long. V shed 0 bases, J shed 3 bases, and the junction held 4 bases outside the gene matches. CDR1 LGHNA and CDR2 YSLEER come from the germline V gene. CDR3 nucleotide sequence: TGCGCCAGCAGCCAAGAACCGGGAGGGGTCTACAATGAGCAGTTCTTC. Amino acids: CASSQEPGGVYNEQFF.

This clonotype was seen more than once but under ten times. The chain joins TRBV29-1 to TRBJ2-5; perhaps TRBD2 as D (5 bases). From germline, CDR1 is SQVTM and CDR2 ANQGSEA. This CDR3 region has 11 residues. The V gene lost 5 bases and the J gene lost 5 bases, with 9 bases spanning the gap. CDR3 sequence (DNA): TGCAGCGTTAGCGGCGGCGAGACCCAGTACTTC. Protein sequence: CSVSGGETQYF.

The genes are TRBV29-1 and TRBJ2-1; D is possibly TRBD1 or TRBD2 (5 bases each). Trimming shortened V by 7 bases and J by 8 bases, and 18 bases separated the two germline ends. Germline V lookup: CDR1 SQVTM, CDR2 ANQGSEA. This CDR3 has 13 amino acids. CDR3 residues: CSAPWGYSHEQFF. As DNA, the CDR3 is TGCAGCGCTCCCTGGGGGTATTCCCATGAGCAGTTCTTC.

The genes are TRBV11-2 and TRBJ2-5, with 10 positions matching TRBD2. The V gene end was trimmed by 5 bases and the J gene end by 5 bases; junction bases not matched to a gene: 8. From germline, CDR1 is SGHAT and CDR2 FQNNGV. The CDR3 is 15 amino acids. CDR3 amino acids: CASSPLAGPGETQYF. CDR3 DNA: TGTGCCAGCAGCCCACTAGCGGGGCCGGGGGAGACCCAGTACTTC.

The gene calls are TRBV20-1 and TRBJ2-1, with TRBD2 identical over 8 bases. The germline V gene has CDR1 DFQATT and CDR2 SNEGSKA (reference sequence). The CDR3 runs 17 residues. The J segment lost 7 bases and the V segment lost 5 bases, leaving 19 bases of the junction unmatched. This CDR3 is CSASNGWVAGRKNEQFF. The CDR3 DNA reads TGCAGTGCTTCGAACGGGTGGGTAGCGGGGAGAAAGAATGAGCAGTTCTTC.

This clonotype has just a few counts. Here the CDR3 reads CASSRDPYGYTF. The DNA of the CDR3 is TGTGCCAGCAGCCGCGACCCATATGGCTACACCTTC. V usage is TRBV12-3 or TRBV12-4 and J usage is TRBJ1-2; D ambiguous. The CDR3 length is 12 residues. Trimming shortened V by 6 bases and J by 5 bases, and 10 bases separated the two germline ends.

This chain connects TRBV12-3 or TRBV12-4 to TRBJ1-2, with 8 bases identical to TRBD1. V lost 6 bases, J lost 7 bases, and 4 bases stayed unmatched. The CDR3 covers 12 residues. CDR3 DNA: TGTGCCAGCAGGACAGGGGATGCTGGCTACACCTTC. Translation gives CASRTGDAGYTF.

The chain uses TRBV19 and TRBJ1-4; D remains ambiguous. Looked up from germline, CDR1 is LNHDA and CDR2 is SQIVND (reference sequence). CDR3 length: 11 amino acids. Trimming took off 4 bases at V and 9 bases at J, with 6 bases between the two ends. This CDR3 is CASSNSKKLFF. The CDR3 DNA sequence: TGTGCCAGTAGTAATTCTAAAAAACTGTTTTTT.